The 23 T cell receptor beta chains below come from one sample, sequenced in a study of CD8+CD57+ T cells in acquired aplastic anemia. TCR beta VDJ and CDR3 were profiled, and genomic DNA was the template. TCRdb reprocessed the reads with MiXCR, giving one entry per CDR3 protein. The repertoire consists of approximately 98,000 distinct CDR3 sequences, with around half occurring once and the leading ten covering roughly a third. Material: sorted CD4+, CD8+, or CD8+CD57+ T cells (not recorded which) from PBMCs. These receptor sequences come from a human donor in good health, serving as a control.

This chain joins TRBV7-9 and TRBJ2-5, with a possible D match to TRBD1 (8 bases). The CDR3 runs 15 residues. V was shortened by 5 bases and J by 3 bases, with 16 bases between the two germline ends. Germline CDR1 is SEHNR and CDR2 is FQNEAQ (reference sequence). The CDR3 loop is CASSAQGGQEETQYF. In DNA form, the CDR3 reads TGTGCCAGCAGCGCACAGGGGGGGCAGGAAGAGACCCAGTACTTC.

The V and J genes are TRBV7-3 and TRBJ2-1; a weak D match, TRBD2 (5 bases). CDR3 length: 13 amino acids. CDR1 and CDR2 (germline): SGHTA, FQGTGA. The germline V and J ends were trimmed by 6 bases and 6 bases, with 12 bases remaining between them. CDR3: CASSTGLSNEQFF. The CDR3 region has the DNA TGTGCCAGCAGTACCGGACTCTCCAATGAGCAGTTCTTC.

The V gene is TRBV27, the J gene TRBJ1-6; possibly TRBD1 for D (5 bases). V was shortened by 8 bases and J by 9 bases, with 29 bases between the two germline ends. CDR1 is MNHEY, CDR2 SMNVEV, per germline (reference sequence). CDR3 size: 18 residues. The CDR3 spells CASSQEGSPGSSTSPLHF. CDR3 nucleotides: TGTGCCAGCTCACAAGAGGGGTCCCCCGGGAGCAGTACTTCACCCCTCCACTTT.

The table lists this clonotype with many counts. The rearrangement joins TRBV12-5 to TRBJ1-1; D may be TRBD1 (6 bases). V dropped 1 base and J dropped 0 bases, with 9 bases sitting between them. Germline values: CDR1 LGHNT, CDR2 FRNRAP. The CDR3 spans 15 residues. The CDR3 here is CASGLGTGLNTEAFF. Written as DNA, the CDR3 is TGTGCTAGTGGTTTGGGAACAGGGTTGAACACTGAAGCTTTCTTT.

This clonotype was seen repeatedly, ten times or more. The CDR3 bases are TGTGCCAGTAGTCGTTCGGAGGAGACCCAGTACTTC. Translated: CASSRSEETQYF. The V call is TRBV19, the J call TRBJ2-5; D unclear. This CDR3 contains 12 residues. The ends were cut back, 5 bases at V and 5 bases at J, with 9 bases in the middle. Germline CDR1 is LNHDA and CDR2 is SQIVND (reference sequence).

Only one count was recorded for this clonotype. The rearrangement uses TRBV2 and TRBJ1-6, with D unclear. Germline V gives CDR1 SNHLY, CDR2 FYNNEI. Deletions cut 7 bases from V and 0 bases from J, with 10 bases between. This CDR3 is 15 amino acids long. The CDR3: CASIEDSSYNSPLHF. CDR3 in DNA: TGTGCCAGCATTGAGGACTCCTCCTATAATTCACCCCTCCACTTT.

The genes are TRBV29-1 and TRBJ2-5; a possible D gene is TRBD1 (5 bases). The germline V and J ends were trimmed by 3 bases and 5 bases, with 16 bases remaining between them. Germline lookup yields CDR1 SQVTM and CDR2 ANQGSEA. CDR3 length equals 14 residues. The CDR3 here is CSVDLARAWETQYF. The CDR3 nucleotides read TGCAGCGTTGATCTGGCCAGGGCCTGGGAGACCCAGTACTTC.

Comment on this clonotype: This may be a read error, as it is one base from a much larger clone. J is TRBJ1-6 and V is TRBV5-5, with D tentatively TRBD1 (6 bases). The CDR3 has 14 amino acids. Germline V gene data show CDR1 as SGHKS and CDR2 as YYEKEE (reference sequence). Trimming took 7 bases from V and 11 from J, leaving 19 bases between them. The CDR3 loop is CASGLTGGETPLHF. The CDR3 nucleotides read TGTGCCAGCGGTTTGACAGGTGGCGAGACACCCCTCCACTTT.

This chain uses TRBV25-1 with TRBJ1-2, with D unclear. V was pared by 4 bases and J by 4 bases, with 13 bases between. There are 14 residues in the CDR3. Germline-derived CDR1 and CDR2 are MGHDK and SYGVNS. CDR3 in DNA: TGTGCCAGCAGTGGGGTCGGAGATAGCTATGGCTACACCTTC. The encoded protein is CASSGVGDSYGYTF.

The gene calls are TRBV24-1 and TRBJ1-3, with D uncertain. CDR1 is KGHDR, CDR2 SFDVKD, per germline. Trimming cost V 0 bases and J 11 bases, with 7 bases left between them. The CDR3 sequence is 12 residues long. The CDR3 nucleotides are TGTGCCACCAGTGATTTGCACGGGGCCATATATTTT. It is translated as CATSDLHGAIYF.

With regard to this clonotype: This may stem from a read error, because a much larger clone lies one nucleotide away. The rearrangement joins TRBV4-2 to TRBJ1-2, with D unclear. CDR1 is LGHNA and CDR2 is YNFKEQ in the germline V gene. This CDR3 has 16 residues. V lost 3 bases to trimming and J lost 4 bases, with 18 bases between them. The DNA for the CDR3 is TGTGCCAGCAGCCATCCTCCCGGAAGATTTCGCTATGGCTACACCTTC. This gives the protein CASSHPPGRFRYGYTF.

This chain links TRBV10-3 with TRBJ1-4; D is unclear. Trimming shortened V by 11 bases and J by 4 bases, and 14 bases separated the two germline ends. CDR3 length: 13 residues. Germline values: CDR1 ENHRY, CDR2 SYGVKD. As DNA, the CDR3 is TGTGCCTCATCAGAAAGAGATAATGAAAAACTGTTTTTT. This gives the protein CASSERDNEKLFF.

This sequence joins TRBV7-9 and TRBJ1-5, with D hard to call. The CDR3 totals 13 residues. Germline CDR1 reads SEHNR; CDR2 reads FQNEAQ (reference sequence). V shed 5 bases and J shed 3 bases, with 8 bases lying between them. CDR3 region: CASSTSYNQPQHF. For the CDR3, the DNA is TGTGCCAGCAGCACATCATACAATCAGCCCCAGCATTTT.

As concerns this clonotype: The junction does not match germline at one end; this may be a read error. The CDR3 is CASSITTASNYGCTF. The CDR3 nucleotides are TGTGCCAGTAGTATTACAACAGCCTCTAACTATGGCTGCACCTTC. The chain is built from TRBV19 and TRBJ1-2; D call uncertain. Germline-derived CDR1 and CDR2 are LNHDA and SQIVND (reference sequence). The CDR3 contains 15 residues.

This chain connects TRBV25-1 to TRBJ1-2; TRBD1 is a possible D gene (5 bases). Germline assignment: CDR1 MGHDK and CDR2 SYGVNS. CDR3 length: 15 amino acids. Trimming took off 3 bases at V and 8 bases at J, with 19 bases between the two ends. CDR3 DNA sequence: TGTGCCAGCAGTGATGGGGGACGAGGAAGTCCAGGCTACACCTTC. Its protein is CASSDGGRGSPGYTF.

In its sample, this clonotype was seen many times. This chain connects TRBV6-2 or TRBV6-3 to TRBJ2-5; D may be TRBD1 (5 bases). Germline CDR1 is MNHEY and CDR2 is SVGEGT. The CDR3 covers 13 residues. The V end lost 10 bases, the J end lost 2 bases, and 14 bases lay between the germline ends. CDR3 in DNA: TGTGCCACACCGGGCAGGGCACAAGAGACCCAGTACTTC. Its translation: CATPGRAQETQYF.

In this sample, this clonotype turned up a few times. V and J are TRBV19 and TRBJ1-6; 8 bases fit TRBD1. CDR3 length: 14 amino acids. V shed 6 bases and J 6 bases; nucleotides not matched to a gene: 4. CDR1 and CDR2 (germline): LNHDA, SQIVND (reference sequence). This CDR3 is CASRNGQGNSPLHF. The CDR3 region has the DNA TGTGCCAGTAGGAACGGACAGGGTAATTCACCCCTCCACTTT.

The chain couples TRBV10-3 to TRBJ1-6; TRBD1 might be the D (6 bases). The CDR3 consists of 14 residues. In germline, CDR1 is ENHRY, CDR2 SYGVKD. Trimming took 6 bases from V and 14 from J, leaving 20 bases between them. CDR3 in DNA: TGTGCCATCAGCATTCGGGACACCCCAGGGGCCCTCCACTTT. This codes for CAISIRDTPGALHF.

This chain joins TRBV4-2 and TRBJ2-7; D is possibly TRBD1 or TRBD2 (7 bases each). Germline V gives CDR1 LGHNA, CDR2 YNFKEQ. The CDR3 extends over 15 amino acids. Trimming cost V 1 base and J 7 bases, with 17 bases left between them. The CDR3 DNA sequence: TGTGCCAGCAGCCAAGCAGGGGGGGGCTTTAAGGAGCAGTACTTC. Translating it yields CASSQAGGGFKEQYF.

About this clonotype itself: This sequence may be a read error, since a much larger clone differs from it by one base. The chain joins TRBV9 to TRBJ2-1; tentative D call: TRBD2 (5 bases). Germline CDR1 is SGDLS and CDR2 is YYNGEE. The CDR3 is 13 residues long. Trimming shortened V by 7 bases and J by 10 bases, and 18 bases separated the two germline ends. The CDR3 sequence: CASAHGPRGEQFF. The CDR3 DNA follows: TGTGCCAGCGCGCACGGGCCTAGAGGGGAGCAGTTCTTC.

Many counts were recorded for this clonotype. The chain uses TRBV19 and TRBJ1-5; perhaps TRBD1 as D (5 bases). The germline gives CDR1 LNHDA, CDR2 SQIVND (reference sequence). The V gene lost 7 bases and the J gene lost 2 bases, with 15 bases spanning the gap. CDR3 length: 15 amino acids. The CDR3 spells CASKDRLDRNQPQHF. The CDR3, as DNA: TGTGCCAGTAAAGACAGACTCGACCGCAATCAGCCCCAGCATTTT.

The chain links TRBV20-1 to TRBJ2-3, with 7 nucleotides matching TRBD2. CDR1 and CDR2 (germline): DFQATT, SNEGSKA (reference sequence). The CDR3 loop spans 13 amino acids. V shed 2 bases, J shed 5 bases, and the junction held 4 bases outside the gene matches. Here the CDR3 DNA reads TGCAGTGCTAGAACTAGCGCCATAGATACGCAGTATTTT. It translates to CSARTSAIDTQYF.

This chain links TRBV20-1 with TRBJ1-6; D is perhaps TRBD1 (6 bases). The CDR3 consists of 17 residues. Germline V gives CDR1 DFQATT, CDR2 SNEGSKA (reference sequence). Trimming took off 3 bases at V and 7 bases at J, with 22 bases between the two ends. The chain's CDR3 is CSARKKGGDTLNSPLHF. The CDR3 region has the DNA TGCAGTGCTAGGAAGAAGGGAGGGGACACCTTGAATTCACCCCTCCACTTT.